The rows below give T cell receptor beta chains drawn from one sample of a study of cytomegalovirus exposure and HLA in healthy donors. TCRdb's copy holds only in-frame clones and misses some; the assay was immunoSEQ multiplex PCR. Among 150,000 to 200,000 clones listed, around 85% were seen once. The specimen was PBMCs. The receptors were gathered from a human donor in good health. Each CDR3 is given with its conserved first and last residue. A D gene is named only where the DNA matches it firmly. Size is stated for part of the rows, as once, few or many counts, or as a class when the clone is expanded.

d_call	j_call	clone_size	v_call	cdr3_nt	cdr3_aa
TRBD1	TRBJ1-1	-	TRBV7-9	TGTGCCAGCAGCTTAAACACAGGGGTCCACACTGAAGCTTTCTTT	CASSLNTGVHTEAFF
-	TRBJ2-2	-	TRBV6-6	TGTGCCAGCAGTTACTTCAGGGCCACCGGGGAGCTGTTTTTT	CASSYFRATGELFF
-	TRBJ1-6	-	TRBV7-6	TGTGCCAGCAGCCCGGGGTTGGGTCCCCTCCACTTT	CASSPGLGPLHF
-	TRBJ1-4	-	TRBV10-1	TGCGCCAGCAGATCCGGGGAGCCCTTTAATGAAAAACTGTTTTTT	CASRSGEPFNEKLFF
-	TRBJ2-7	-	TRBV6-5	TGTGCCAGCAGTCCCGAGGGGGGGCCCTACGAGCAGTACTTC	CASSPEGGPYEQYF
TRBD2	TRBJ2-5	-	TRBV7-6	TGTGCCAGCAGCCGAGATAGCGGGGGAGAAGAGACCCAGTACTTC	CASSRDSGGEETQYF
TRBD1	TRBJ1-2	-	TRBV4-2	TGTGCCAGCAGCCAAGTCGGACAGGGACGTTCCGGCTACACCTTC	CASSQVGQGRSGYTF
-	TRBJ2-7	-	TRBV6-5	TGTGCCAGCAGTTACACCAGGGGTTCCTACGAGCAGTACTTC	CASSYTRGSYEQYF
-	TRBJ1-2	few	TRBV6-5	TGTGCCAGCAGCACCAGGGGAGGGACCATGCGGGGCTACACCTTC	CASSTRGGTMRGYTF
-	TRBJ1-1	-	TRBV9	TGTGCCAGCGGATTCCCAGGGTCTGAAGCTTTCTTT	CASGFPGSEAFF
TRBD2	TRBJ2-1	-	TRBV27	TGTGCCAGCAGTTTAGCGGGGGAGGTCTACAATGAGCAGTTCTTC	CASSLAGEVYNEQFF
-	TRBJ2-7	-	TRBV7-8	TGTGCCAGCAGCGCCAACCCTCAGGGAACCTACGAGCAGTACTTC	CASSANPQGTYEQYF
-	TRBJ1-2	-	TRBV25-1	TGTGCCAGCAGTCAAACATACTATGGCTACACCTTC	CASSQTYYGYTF
TRBD1	TRBJ2-7	-	TRBV19	TGTGCCAGTAGTCGGGACAGGGTACGGGAGCAGTACTTC	CASSRDRVREQYF
TRBD2	TRBJ2-2	-	TRBV29-1	TGCAGCGTTGCCCCTAGCGGGGGAAACGGGGAGCTGTTTTTT	CSVAPSGGNGELFF
TRBD2	TRBJ2-5	few	TRBV2	TGTGCCAGCAGTGAGGGACTAACTAGCGGGCAAGAGACCCAGTACTTC	CASSEGLTSGQETQYF
-	TRBJ1-6	-	TRBV7-2	TGTGCCAGCTATGTCGGGGGGGGTAATTCACCCCTCCACTTT	CASYVGGGNSPLHF
-	TRBJ2-2	few	TRBV6-6	TGTGCCAGCAGTTTCTTGAACACCGGGGAGCTGTTTTTT	CASSFLNTGELFF
TRBD1	TRBJ1-1	-	TRBV7-6	TGTGCCAGCAGCCCAGGGACAGGGCCCCTGAACACTGAAGCTTTCTTT	CASSPGTGPLNTEAFF
TRBD2	TRBJ2-1	-	TRBV5-4	TGTGCCAGCAGGACGGGGGGGTTAGACGAGCAGTTCTTC	CASRTGGLDEQFF
-	TRBJ1-1	once	TRBV7-6	TGTGCCAGCAGCCTGGCAGGGGCCCCTGAAGCTTTCTTT	CASSLAGAPEAFF
-	TRBJ1-5	-	TRBV5-8	TGTGCCAGCAGCTTGGATGGGGTAGAGGGACAGCCCCAGCATTTT	CASSLDGVEGQPQHF
TRBD1	TRBJ1-2	-	TRBV19	TGTGCCAGTAGTACACTGGACAGGTATGGCTACACCTTC	CASSTLDRYGYTF
-	TRBJ2-1	-	TRBV4-2	TGTGCCAGCAGCCAAGAAACAGGTTCGTGTGAGCAGTTCTTC	CASSQETGSCEQFF
-	TRBJ1-2	-	TRBV6-5	TGTGCCAGCAGTCGGTTCCAGACAGACTATGGCTACACCTTC	CASSRFQTDYGYTF
-	TRBJ1-1	-	TRBV27	TGTGCCAGCAGCCACCGCACAGGGTTTTTCGGAACGTCTGAAGCTTTCTTT	CASSHRTGFFGTSEAFF
TRBD2	TRBJ2-5	-	TRBV2	TGTGCCAGCACCCGGGGCGGGGGGCTTGAGACCCAGTACTTC	CASTRGGGLETQYF
-	TRBJ1-1	-	TRBV5-8	TGTGCCAGCAGCTTGAACTTGAGGACTGAAGCTTTCTTT	CASSLNLRTEAFF
TRBD1	TRBJ1-3	-	TRBV7-2	TGTGCCAGCAGCAGCCGGGACAGGATCTCCTCTGGAAACACCATATATTTT	CASSSRDRISSGNTIYF
TRBD1	TRBJ1-5	-	TRBV10-1	TGCGCCAGCAGCCGTGACAGGGACAGCAATCAGCCCCAGCATTTT	CASSRDRDSNQPQHF
TRBD1	TRBJ2-7	-	TRBV7-8	TGTGCCAGCAGCCGGGGACAGCCCTACTACGAGCAGTACTTC	CASSRGQPYYEQYF
TRBD1	TRBJ1-1	-	TRBV11-3	TGTGCCAGCAGCCCGAGGGGGCAGAACACTGAAGCTTTCTTT	CASSPRGQNTEAFF
TRBD1	TRBJ1-5	once	TRBV7-2	TGTGCCAGCAGCTCGAACCCGGGACAGGGGGGACAGCCCCAGCATTTT	CASSSNPGQGGQPQHF
TRBD1	TRBJ2-7	-	TRBV19	TGTGCCAGTAGTCATGGAGGGGGGACAGGGTTATACGAGCAGTACTTC	CASSHGGGTGLYEQYF
TRBD1	TRBJ2-1	-	TRBV5-1	TGCGCCAGCAGACAACGACAGGGATACTTTTCACCGTACAATGAGCAGTTCTTC	CASRQRQGYFSPYNEQFF
-	TRBJ1-1	-	TRBV29-1	TGCAGCGCCCCCTCGGGGAACAGTTACTTACAAGCTTTCTTT	CSAPSGNSYLQAFF
-	TRBJ1-5	-	TRBV5-4	TGTGCCAGCAGCTTAGACGTGGGGGCTGATCAGCCCCAGCATTTT	CASSLDVGADQPQHF
TRBD1	TRBJ2-5	-	TRBV19	TGTGCCAGTAGTTTCCGGGACAGCCAAGAGACCCAGTACTTC	CASSFRDSQETQYF
-	TRBJ2-3	few	TRBV27	TGTGCCAGCAGTTTCCTCTCTGGAACAGGAGTCACAGATACGCAGTATTTT	CASSFLSGTGVTDTQYF
TRBD2	TRBJ2-1	few	TRBV9	TGTGCCAGCAGCGTAGGGGGGGGTAACAACAATGAGCAGTTCTTC	CASSVGGGNNNEQFF
-	TRBJ2-7	-	TRBV18	TGTGCCAGCTCAATTCAGGGGTCCTACGAGCAGTACTTC	CASSIQGSYEQYF
-	TRBJ2-2	-	TRBV7-2	TGTGCCAGCAGCCGTACAGCCGGGGAGCTGTTTTTT	CASSRTAGELFF
-	TRBJ1-5	few	TRBV6-6	TGTGCCAGCAGTTCCCGACAAAATAGCAATCAGCCCCAGCATTTT	CASSSRQNSNQPQHF
-	TRBJ1-1	-	TRBV5-5	TGTGCCAGCAGCTCCCCCCAGGGTCGGACTGAAGCTTTCTTT	CASSSPQGRTEAFF
-	TRBJ2-2	-	TRBV7-2	TGTGCCAGCAGCTTATGGGTCGGGACTGACTCGACCGGGGAGCTGTTTTTT	CASSLWVGTDSTGELFF
TRBD1	TRBJ2-7	-	TRBV27	TGTGCCAGCACCGAGGACAGGGTGACCTACGAGCAGTACTTC	CASTEDRVTYEQYF
-	TRBJ1-2	once	TRBV7-8	TGTGCCAGCAGCTTGGCAGGGTCTGGCTACACCTTC	CASSLAGSGYTF
TRBD2	TRBJ2-1	-	TRBV2	TGTGCCAGCAGTGCCTACGGGGGGGTTCCCAATGAGCAGTTCTTC	CASSAYGGVPNEQFF
TRBD2	TRBJ2-3	-	TRBV5-1	TGCGCCAGCAGCCTGGGGGGGACTAGCGGGGCGACAGATACGCAGTATTTT	CASSLGGTSGATDTQYF
-	TRBJ1-5	-	TRBV2	TGTGCCAGCAGTAGACAGGTCAATCAGCCCCAGCATTTT	CASSRQVNQPQHF
-	TRBJ2-5	-	TRBV7-2	TGTGCCAGCAGCTTGGGGGGTCTGGAGACCCAGTACTTC	CASSLGGLETQYF
-	TRBJ1-1	-	TRBV4-3	TGCGCCAGCAGCCAAGGGGTACGGTCAGGGATCACTGAAGCTTTCTTT	CASSQGVRSGITEAFF
TRBD1	TRBJ1-1	once	TRBV10-3	TGTGCCATCAGCCGGGAGGGACAGGGGGGCACTGAAGCTTTCTTT	CAISREGQGGTEAFF
TRBD1	TRBJ2-7	few	TRBV27	TGTGCCAGCAGTTTATCGGACAGGGCCAACGAGCAGTACTTC	CASSLSDRANEQYF
-	TRBJ1-5	-	TRBV2	TGTGCCAGCAAGGGAGGAAGCAATCAGCCCCAGCATTTT	CASKGGSNQPQHF
-	TRBJ2-6	-	TRBV7-2	TGTGCCAGCAGCTTAATGGGGGGCTCTGGGGCCAACGTCCTGACTTTC	CASSLMGGSGANVLTF
-	TRBJ1-5	-	TRBV4-1	TGCGCCAGCAGCCCGGGACAACCGCTGAGCAATCAGCCCCAGCATTTT	CASSPGQPLSNQPQHF
TRBD1	TRBJ2-5	-	TRBV7-9	TGTGCCAGCAGCTTACCCCCGACAGGGGAGAAGTATTGCCCGTACTTC	CASSLPPTGEKYCPYF
TRBD1	TRBJ2-7	-	TRBV6-5	TGTGCCAGCAGTTACTCGCAGGGGGCTGCCTACGAGCAGTACTTC	CASSYSQGAAYEQYF